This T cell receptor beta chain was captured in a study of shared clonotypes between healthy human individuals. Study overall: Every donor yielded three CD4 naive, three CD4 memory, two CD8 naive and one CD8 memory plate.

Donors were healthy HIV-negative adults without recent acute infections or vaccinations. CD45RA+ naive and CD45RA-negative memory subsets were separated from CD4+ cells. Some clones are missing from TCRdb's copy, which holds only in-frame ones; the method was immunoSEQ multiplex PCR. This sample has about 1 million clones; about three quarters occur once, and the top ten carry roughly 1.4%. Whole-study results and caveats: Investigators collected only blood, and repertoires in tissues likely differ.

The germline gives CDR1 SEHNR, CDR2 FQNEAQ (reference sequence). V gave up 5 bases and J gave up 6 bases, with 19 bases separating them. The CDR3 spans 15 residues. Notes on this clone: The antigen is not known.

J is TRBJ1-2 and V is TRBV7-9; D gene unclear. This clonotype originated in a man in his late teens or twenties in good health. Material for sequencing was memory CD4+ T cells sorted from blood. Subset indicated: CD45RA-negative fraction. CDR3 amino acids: CASSPIIGYRDGYTF. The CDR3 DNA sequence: TGTGCCAGCAGCCCGATTATAGGCTATAGGGATGGCTACACCTTC.